Following are 2 T cell receptor beta chains from one sample sequenced in a study of control samples from healthy donors and cancer patients. The method was immunoSEQ multiplex PCR; TCRdb's version includes in-frame clones alone and lacks a portion of them. The table lists about 84,000 clones, about 79% of them singletons. Sample: PBMCs. The receptors originated from a man between 60 and 75 years old with head and neck cancer.

The chain recombines TRBV3-1 (or the pseudogene TRBV3-2) with TRBJ1-1; 9 bases line up with TRBD1. This CDR3 is built from 15 residues. CDR1 is LGHDT and CDR2 is YNNKEL in the germline V gene (reference sequence). Losses at the gene ends were 4 bases for V and 5 bases for J; bases not matched to a gene: 8. DNA of the CDR3: TGTGCCAGCAGCCCAGGGACAGGGATGAGAACTGAAGCTTTCTTT. Its translation: CASSPGTGMRTEAFF.

This clone came up once. The J gene is TRBJ1-2, the V gene TRBV19; D remains unclear. This CDR3 is 14 amino acids long. V was trimmed by 7 bases and J by 5 bases, leaving 17 bases between them. From germline, CDR1 is LNHDA and CDR2 SQIVND (reference sequence). The DNA of the CDR3 is TGTGCCAGTACCCCCGGGAGCGACTGGTATGGCTACACCTTC. Residues: CASTPGSDWYGYTF. Full variable domain (outside the CDR3, taken from reference TRBV19 and TRBJ1-2): DGGITQSPKYLFRKEGQNVTLSCEQNLNHDAMYWYRQDPGQGLRLIYYSQIVNDFQKGDIAEGYSVSREKKESFPLTVTSAQKNPTAFYLCASTPGSDWYGYTFGSGTRLTVV.